The TCR beta chain described here comes from a study of CD8 T cells in Susac syndrome. When the RNA was reverse transcribed, random hexamers were used with an input of roughly 0.5 to 1 ug. TCRdb itself ran the immunoSEQ multiplex PCR reads through MiXCR, one entry per CDR3 protein. The table records nearly 200,000 distinct CDR3 sequences, over 90% of them present only once. This CDR3 contains 12 residues. Germline V gene sequence: CDR1 SQVTM, CDR2 ANQGSEA. Trimming took 6 bases from V and 4 from J, leaving 12 bases between them. TEMRA cells were enriched by FACS, while CD8+ and CD4+ T cells were obtained through a negative isolation that was performed magnetically.

Source material: CD4+ T cells from PBMCs. The chain has TRBV29-1 and TRBJ1-1, with TRBD1 as a possible D gene (5 bases). The source of this sequence is a human donor with multiple sclerosis. CDR3 protein: CSVRGVGTEAFF. The CDR3 nucleotides read TGCAGCGTCCGGGGGGTGGGCACTGAAGCTTTCTTT.